This paragraph covers one T cell receptor beta chain sequence. Other DNA sequences within the sample encode an identical CDR3. This sample is part of a study of shared clonotypes between healthy human individuals. TCRdb keeps only in-frame clones here, not all; method: immunoSEQ multiplex PCR. The data contain 450,000 to 650,000 clones, 70% to 80% of them seen just once; the ten biggest clones take up around 12%. The sequence derives from a woman aged 40 to 55 in good health. Some clones in this sample may be carry-over from other donors' samples. The sequenced sample consisted of PBMCs.

This chain's CDR3 is CASSPDRGTEAFF. CDR3 DNA: TGTGCCAGCAGCCCAGACAGGGGCACTGAAGCTTTCTTT. The chain has TRBV6-5 and TRBJ1-1; 8 bases fit TRBD1. The CDR3 sequence is 13 residues long. The V segment lost 6 bases and the J segment 4 bases; nucleotides outside the gene matches: 4. The V gene's germline CDR1 is MNHEY and CDR2 SVGAGI.